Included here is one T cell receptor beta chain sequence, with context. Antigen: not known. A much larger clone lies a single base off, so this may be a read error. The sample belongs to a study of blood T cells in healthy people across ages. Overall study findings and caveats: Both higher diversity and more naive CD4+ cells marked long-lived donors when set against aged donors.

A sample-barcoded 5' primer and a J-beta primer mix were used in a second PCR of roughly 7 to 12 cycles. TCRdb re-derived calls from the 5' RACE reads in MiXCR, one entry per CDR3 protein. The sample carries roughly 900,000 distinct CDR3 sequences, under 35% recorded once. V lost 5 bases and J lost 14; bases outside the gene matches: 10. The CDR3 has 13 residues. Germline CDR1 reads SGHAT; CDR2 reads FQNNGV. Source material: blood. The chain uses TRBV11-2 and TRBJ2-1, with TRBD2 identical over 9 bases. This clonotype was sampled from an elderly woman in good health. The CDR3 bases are TGTGCCAGCAGCCGCAGGACAGGCGGGGGGGAGTTCTTC. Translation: CASSRRTGGGEFF.